The entry below gives a single T cell receptor (beta chain) sequence along with its context. What it binds is not known. The CDR3 runs to 15 residues. V was clipped by 0 bases and J by 4 bases; unmatched bases: 5. Germline lookup yields CDR1 SGHDT and CDR2 YYEEEE. Sample-barcoded 5' priming and a J-beta primer mix drove a second PCR of about 6 to 12 cycles. Each of the samples gave a minimum of 2.5 million paired-end reads that contained CDR3. TCRdb fed the 5' RACE reads into MiXCR, producing one record per CDR3 protein. Of more than 1.4 million distinct CDR3 sequences in the sample, 42% were seen once. The data are from a study of blood T cells in healthy people across ages. General study results and limits: The study regarded diversity estimates from one million T cells as underestimates. Conclusively comparing naive with antigen-experienced cells was impossible with unsorted PBMCs. Expanded clonotype changes were possibly confounded by unknown donor CMV status.

This chain connects TRBV5-6 to TRBJ1-1, with 8 positions matching TRBD1. The sample consisted of blood. This clonotype was obtained from a woman between 18 and 30 years old in good health. CDR3 DNA: TGTGCCAGCAGCTTGGAGGACAGGGTTGTCACTGAAGCTTTCTTT. It specifies CASSLEDRVVTEAFF.